The 5 T cell receptor beta chains below come from one sample, sequenced in a study of blood T cell repertoires in COVID-19. The assay was immunoSEQ multiplex PCR, and TCRdb's table has in-frame clones only and misses some. The sample has under 200,000 clones, approximately 82% seen once. The sample consisted of PBMCs or T cells enriched from blood (not recorded which). These receptors came from a woman aged 50 to 60 in a cohort exposed to, infected with or recovered from COVID-19 (not recorded which).

The chain joins TRBV7-2 to TRBJ2-7; D not resolved. V lost 5 bases and J 3 bases, leaving 8 bases between the germline ends. Germline V lookup: CDR1 SGHTA, CDR2 FQGNSA. This CDR3 has 12 residues. CDR3 bases: TGTGCCAGCAGCCTGAGGATCTACGAGCAGTACTTC. Translation: CASSLRIYEQYF.

The chain couples TRBV11-2 to TRBJ2-2; a possible D gene is TRBD1 (7 bases). The V end was cut by 5 bases, the J end by 5 bases, with 12 bases between. This CDR3 is built from 14 residues. Germline V lookup: CDR1 SGHAT, CDR2 FQNNGV. CDR3 coding DNA: TGTGCCAGCAGCCAGCCAGGGGGGACCGGGGAGCTGTTTTTT. Its translation is CASSQPGGTGELFF.

This chain connects TRBV5-5 to TRBJ2-5, with 7 positions matching TRBD1. V was pared by 0 bases and J by 4 bases, with 9 bases of the junction left unmatched. Germline-derived CDR1 and CDR2 are SGHKS and YYEKEE (reference sequence). The CDR3 is 16 residues long. Written as DNA, the CDR3 is TGTGCCAGCAGCTTGGGCGCGACAGGGAAGGGAGAGACCCAGTACTTC. Translating gives CASSLGATGKGETQYF.

The CDR3 region has the DNA TGTGCCAGCAGCTCGGACAGCTTCTCCTACAATGAGCAGTTCTTC. Its protein is CASSSDSFSYNEQFF. The rearrangement links TRBV7-6 to TRBJ2-1; D possibly corresponds to TRBD1 (6 bases). Germline V gene lookup returns CDR1 SGHVS and CDR2 FNYEAQ. This CDR3 is 15 amino acids long. Trimming removed 4 bases at V and 0 bases at J, with 10 bases between.

This chain links TRBV19 with TRBJ2-2, with D possibly matching TRBD1 (6 bases). Germline CDR1 and CDR2: LNHDA and SQIVND (reference sequence). The length of the CDR3 is 14 residues. Trimming took off 3 bases at V and 5 bases at J, with 10 bases between the two ends. The CDR3 nucleotides are TGTGCCAGTAGTATGGGGGACACAACCGGGGAGCTGTTTTTT. It is translated as CASSMGDTTGELFF.